This TCR beta chain comes out of a study of blood T cell repertoires in COVID-19. Using immunoSEQ multiplex PCR, the repertoire was profiled, and TCRdb retains in-frame clones only, with some absent. The sample yields some 250,000 clones, roughly 90% seen once. Participant age was roughly 18 to 90 years, and participants resided in approximately 24 US areas. V was pared by 9 bases and J by 4 bases, with 20 bases between. This CDR3 has 15 amino acids. From germline, CDR1 is LNHNV and CDR2 YYDKDF (reference sequence). This chain connects TRBV15 to TRBJ2-3; D possibly corresponds to TRBD2 (6 bases). The receptor was isolated from a woman under 40 with acute COVID-19. The sequenced material came from PBMCs or T cells enriched from blood (not recorded which). The CDR3 nucleotides read TGTGCCACAACTAGACTCCGGGACTCCGCAGATACGCAGTATTTT. Protein sequence: CATTRLRDSADTQYF. Full variable domain (outside the CDR3, taken from reference TRBV15 and TRBJ2-3): DAMVIQNPRYQVTQFGKPVTLSCSQTLNHNVMYWYQQKSSQAPKLLFHYYDKDFNNEADTPDNFQSRRPNTSFCFLDIRSPGLGDTAMYLCATTRLRDSADTQYFGPGTRLTVL.